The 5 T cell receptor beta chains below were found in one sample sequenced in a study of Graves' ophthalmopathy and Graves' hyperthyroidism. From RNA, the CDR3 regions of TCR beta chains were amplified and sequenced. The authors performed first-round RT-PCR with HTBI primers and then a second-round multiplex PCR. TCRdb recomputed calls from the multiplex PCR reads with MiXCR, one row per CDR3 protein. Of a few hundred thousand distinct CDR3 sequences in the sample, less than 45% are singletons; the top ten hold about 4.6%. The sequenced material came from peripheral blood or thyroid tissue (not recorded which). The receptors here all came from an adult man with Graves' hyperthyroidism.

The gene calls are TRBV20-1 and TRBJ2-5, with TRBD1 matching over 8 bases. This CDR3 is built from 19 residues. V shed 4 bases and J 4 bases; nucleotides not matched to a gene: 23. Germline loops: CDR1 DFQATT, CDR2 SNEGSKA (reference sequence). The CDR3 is CSATDTGGGISGALETQYF. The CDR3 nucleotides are TGCAGTGCTACCGATACAGGGGGTGGAATCTCTGGGGCCCTAGAGACCCAGTACTTC.

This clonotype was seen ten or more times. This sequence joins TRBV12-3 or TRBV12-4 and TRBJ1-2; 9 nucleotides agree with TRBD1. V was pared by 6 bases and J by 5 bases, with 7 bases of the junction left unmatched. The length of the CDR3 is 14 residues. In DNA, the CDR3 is TGTGCCAGCAGACGACAGGGGGTACAGTATGGCTACACCTTC. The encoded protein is CASRRQGVQYGYTF.

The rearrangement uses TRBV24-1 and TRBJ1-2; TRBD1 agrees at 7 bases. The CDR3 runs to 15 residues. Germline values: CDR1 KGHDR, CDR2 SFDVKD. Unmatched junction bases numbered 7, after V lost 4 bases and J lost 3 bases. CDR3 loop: CATSESTGRYYGYTF. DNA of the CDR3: TGTGCCACCAGTGAATCGACAGGGCGATACTATGGCTACACCTTC.

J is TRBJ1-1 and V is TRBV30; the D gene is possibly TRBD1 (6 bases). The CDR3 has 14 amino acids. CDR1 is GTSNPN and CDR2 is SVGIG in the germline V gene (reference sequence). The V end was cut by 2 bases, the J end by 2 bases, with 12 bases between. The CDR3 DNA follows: TGTGCCTGGAGTAACAGGGTAATTAACACTGAAGCTTTCTTT. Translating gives CAWSNRVINTEAFF. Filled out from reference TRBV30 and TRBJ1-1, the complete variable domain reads SQTIHQWPATLVQPVGSPLSLECTVEGTSNPNLYWYRQAAGRGLQLLFYSVGIGQISSEVPQNLSASRPQDRQFILSSKKLLLSDSGFYLCAWSNRVINTEAFFGQGTRLTVV.

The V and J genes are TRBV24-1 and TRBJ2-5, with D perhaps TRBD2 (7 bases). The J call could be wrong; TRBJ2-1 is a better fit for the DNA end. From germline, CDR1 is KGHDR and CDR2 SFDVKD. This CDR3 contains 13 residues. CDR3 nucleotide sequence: TGTGCCACCAGTGCCCTTGGGGGGGCCGCCCAGTTCTTC. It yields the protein CATSALGGAAQFF.